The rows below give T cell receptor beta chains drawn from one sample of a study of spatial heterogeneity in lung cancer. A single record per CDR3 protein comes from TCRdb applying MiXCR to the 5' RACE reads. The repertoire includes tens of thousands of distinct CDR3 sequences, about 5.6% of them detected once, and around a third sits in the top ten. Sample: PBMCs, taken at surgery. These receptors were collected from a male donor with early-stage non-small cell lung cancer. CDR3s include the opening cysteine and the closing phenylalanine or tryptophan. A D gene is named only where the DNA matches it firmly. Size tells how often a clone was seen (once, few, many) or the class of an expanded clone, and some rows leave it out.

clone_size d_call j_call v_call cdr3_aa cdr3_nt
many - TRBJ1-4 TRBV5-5 CASSFGVSSATNEKLFF TGTGCCAGCAGCTTCGGCGTGTCCTCTGCAACTAATGAAAAACTGTTTTTT
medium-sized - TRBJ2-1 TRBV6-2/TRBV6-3 CASSGWSNEQFF TGTGCCAGCAGTGGCTGGTCGAATGAGCAGTTCTTC
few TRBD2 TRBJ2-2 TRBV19 CASHGLAENTGELFF TGTGCCAGTCATGGACTAGCGGAGAACACCGGGGAGCTGTTTTTT
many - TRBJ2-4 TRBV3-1 CASSQGGATKNIQYF TGTGCCAGCAGCCAAGGGGGCGCGACCAAAAACATTCAGTACTTC
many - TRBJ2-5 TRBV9 CASSVDGEETQYF TGTGCCAGCAGCGTAGATGGGGAAGAGACCCAGTACTTC
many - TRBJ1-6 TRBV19 CATGGANSRNSPLHF TGTGCCACCGGAGGCGCCAACTCCCGCAATTCACCCCTCCACTTT
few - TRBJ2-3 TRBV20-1 CSADSPPSTDTQYF TGCAGTGCCGATTCTCCTCCTAGCACAGATACGCAGTATTTT
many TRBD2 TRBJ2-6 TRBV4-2 CASSQYSGRGSGANVLTF TGTGCCAGCAGCCAATATAGCGGGAGAGGCTCTGGGGCCAACGTCCTGACTTTC
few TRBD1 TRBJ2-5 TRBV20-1 CSARDSQGAETQYF TGCAGTGCTAGGGATTCGCAGGGGGCAGAGACCCAGTACTTC
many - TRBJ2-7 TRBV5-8 CASSHLRGPHYEQYF TGTGCCAGCAGTCACCTTAGGGGACCCCACTACGAGCAGTACTTC
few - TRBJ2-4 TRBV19 CASSPARTVLNIQYF TGTGCCAGTAGTCCGGCGAGGACCGTCCTAAACATTCAGTACTTC
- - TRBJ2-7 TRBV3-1 CASSQVAGITEQYF TGTGCCAGCAGCCAAGTGGCAGGGATTACGGAGCAGTACTTC
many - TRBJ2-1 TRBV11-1 CASSSPQNFLYNEQFF TGTGCCAGCAGCTCCCCCCAGAACTTCTTGTACAATGAGCAGTTCTTC
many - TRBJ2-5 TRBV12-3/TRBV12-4 CASRGGWYQETQYF TGTGCCAGCAGGGGAGGATGGTACCAAGAGACCCAGTACTTC
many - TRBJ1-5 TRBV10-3 CAISEGVSNQPQHF TGTGCCATCAGTGAGGGTGTCTCCAATCAGCCCCAGCATTTT
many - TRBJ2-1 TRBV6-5 CASSYRRQGYNEQFF TGTGCCAGCAGTTACAGGAGACAAGGCTACAATGAGCAGTTCTTC
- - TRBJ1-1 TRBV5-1 CASSPVEAYEAFF TGCGCCAGCAGCCCGGTGGAGGCCTATGAAGCTTTCTTT
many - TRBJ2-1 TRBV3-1 CASSLQARKSERQFF TGTGCCAGCAGCCTGCAAGCGCGGAAGTCAGAGCGGCAGTTCTTC
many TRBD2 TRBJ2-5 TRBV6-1 CASRTRASGAEETQYF TGTGCCAGCCGGACGAGGGCTAGCGGGGCCGAAGAGACCCAGTACTTC
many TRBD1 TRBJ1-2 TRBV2 CASSRNGQGFGDTF TGTGCCAGCAGTAGAAATGGACAGGGCTTCGGGGACACCTTC
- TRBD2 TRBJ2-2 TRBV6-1 CASIRLAGDWTGELFF TGTGCCAGCATAAGACTAGCGGGAGATTGGACCGGGGAGCTGTTTTTT
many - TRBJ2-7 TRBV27 CASSWAGVYYEQYF TGTGCCAGCAGTTGGGCAGGGGTATACTACGAGCAGTACTTC
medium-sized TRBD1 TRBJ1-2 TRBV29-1 CSGGQGDYGYTF TGCAGCGGAGGACAGGGGGATTATGGCTACACCTTC
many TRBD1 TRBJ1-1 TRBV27 CASRRRTGLNTEAFF TGTGCCAGCAGACGAAGGACAGGGTTAAACACTGAAGCTTTCTTT
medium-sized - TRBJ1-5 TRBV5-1 CASSLGSGSGNQPQHF TGCGCCAGCAGCTTGGGTTCAGGGTCGGGCAATCAGCCCCAGCATTTT
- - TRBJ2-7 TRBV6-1 CASRPPGLGSYEQYF TGTGCCAGCAGACCCCCGGGACTGGGTTCCTACGAGCAGTACTTC
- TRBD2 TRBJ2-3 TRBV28 CASRYGGTDTQYF TGTGCCAGCAGATACGGGGGGACAGATACGCAGTATTTT
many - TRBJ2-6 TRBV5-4 CASSATGYGANVLTF TGTGCCAGCAGCGCTACAGGGTACGGGGCCAACGTCCTGACTTTC
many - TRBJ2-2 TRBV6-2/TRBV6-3 CASSYSVDARNTGELFF TGTGCCAGCAGTTACTCGGTCGATGCGCGGAACACCGGGGAGCTGTTTTTT
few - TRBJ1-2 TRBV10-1 CASIRRDRPYGYTF TGCGCCAGCATCCGTCGGGACCGACCGTATGGCTACACCTTC
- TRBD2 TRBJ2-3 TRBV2 CASSQTRNPAGEKDTQYF TGTGCCAGCAGTCAAACCAGAAACCCAGCGGGGGAAAAAGATACGCAGTATTTT